The rows below give T cell receptor beta chains drawn from one sample of a study of T cells after yellow fever vaccination. TCRdb reprocessed the 5' RACE reads with MiXCR, giving one entry per CDR3 protein. The sample holds under 700,000 distinct CDR3 sequences, roughly a sixth seen once. Sequenced here: PBMCs, sampled 4 to 5 days after the first yellow fever vaccination. The receptors come from a man younger than 35 who received the YFV17D yellow fever vaccine. Both conserved end residues are part of each CDR3. D genes are given only for firm matches. A clone size is listed for some rows: how often the clone was seen (once, few, many), or a class if it is expanded.

len | j_gene | v_gene | d_gene | abundance | CDR3nt | CDR3aa
16 | TRBJ2-1 | TRBV5-1 | TRBD1 | many | TGCGCCAGCAGCTTAAACCGAATAGTTCAGGGGGATGAGCAGTTCTTC | CASSLNRIVQGDEQFF
14 | TRBJ2-3 | TRBV20-1 | . | . | TGCAGTGCTAGTTGGAGGGGGAGGGGAGATACGCAGTATTTT | CSASWRGRGDTQYF
17 | TRBJ2-3 | TRBV12-3/TRBV12-4 | TRBD2 | . | TGTGCCAGCAGTGGGGGCCTAGCGGGGGATCCCACAGATACGCAGTATTTT | CASSGGLAGDPTDTQYF
15 | TRBJ2-1 | TRBV9 | . | . | TGTGCCAGCAGCCCCCGGTCGAGCTCCTACAATGAGCAGTTCTTC | CASSPRSSSYNEQFF
14 | TRBJ1-1 | TRBV5-4 | . | . | TGTGCCAGCAGCTTGGCCGGGGGGCCCACTGAAGCTTTCTTT | CASSLAGGPTEAFF
15 | TRBJ2-3 | TRBV15 | . | . | TGTGCCACCAGCAGAGATCCTGTCCATGTTGATACGCAGTATTTT | CATSRDPVHVDTQYF
16 | TRBJ1-2 | TRBV12-3/TRBV12-4 | . | few | TGTGCCAGCAGTTTTTCCACCGCGGACAGTGCCTATGGCTACACCTTC | CASSFSTADSAYGYTF
13 | TRBJ2-7 | TRBV7-2 | . | . | TGTGCCAGCAGCTTCTACGGGGGTTACGAGCAGTACTTC | CASSFYGGYEQYF
15 | TRBJ2-2 | TRBV9 | . | few | TGTGCCAGCAGCGTGCGGACAGACAACACCGGGGAGCTGTTTTTT | CASSVRTDNTGELFF
14 | TRBJ1-1 | TRBV12-3/TRBV12-4 | . | few | TGTGCCAGCAGATCCCGGGACATAGACACTGAAGCTTTCTTT | CASRSRDIDTEAFF
17 | TRBJ1-2 | TRBV6-2/TRBV6-3 | TRBD1 | . | TGTGCCAGCAGTCTCCGGGACAGAACCCCCGGAAGCTATGGCTACACCTTC | CASSLRDRTPGSYGYTF
14 | TRBJ2-7 | TRBV12-5 | . | few | TGTGCTAGTGGTTTGAGGGCAGGGCCCTACGAGCAGTACTTC | CASGLRAGPYEQYF
13 | TRBJ2-4 | TRBV10-2 | . | few | TGCGCCAGCAGCCCACCCGGCAGTGACATTCAGTACTTC | CASSPPGSDIQYF
15 | TRBJ1-4 | TRBV5-1 | . | . | TGCGCCAGCAGCTTGGGTCGGGGGATGCGTGAAAAACTGTTTTTT | CASSLGRGMREKLFF
18 | TRBJ2-6 | TRBV5-1 | TRBD2 | . | TGCGCCAGCAGCGGAGCGGGGGCACTCCCCTCGGGGGCCAACGTCCTGACTTTC | CASSGAGALPSGANVLTF
14 | TRBJ1-1 | TRBV7-9 | . | . | TGTGCCAGCAGCCCGGACAGAATGAACACTGAAGCTTTCTTT | CASSPDRMNTEAFF
11 | TRBJ1-1 | TRBV3-1 | . | . | TGTGCCAGCAGCCAAATGGATGAAGCTTTCTTT | CASSQMDEAFF
14 | TRBJ2-7 | TRBV5-1 | . | few | TGCGCCAGCAGCTTGAAGGGACCCTCGGGAGAGCAGTACTTC | CASSLKGPSGEQYF
13 | TRBJ2-7 | TRBV9 | . | few | TGTGCCAGTGCAGGGGATCGGCAATACGAGCAGTACTTC | CASAGDRQYEQYF
16 | TRBJ2-3 | TRBV5-1 | TRBD1 | . | TGCGCCAGCAGCTTGTGGGACAGCCTATTTACAGATACGCAGTATTTT | CASSLWDSLFTDTQYF
14 | TRBJ2-3 | TRBV2 | TRBD2 | . | TGTGCCAGCAATAGCGGGCCCAGCACAGATACGCAGTATTTT | CASNSGPSTDTQYF
14 | TRBJ1-6 | TRBV12-3/TRBV12-4 | . | few | TGTGCCAGCACCCTCCAAGGGGGGAATTCACCCCTCCACTTT | CASTLQGGNSPLHF
14 | TRBJ2-5 | TRBV4-2 | . | few | TGTGCCAGCAGCCAAGATAGGGCCGAAGAGACCCAGTACTTC | CASSQDRAEETQYF
18 | TRBJ1-2 | TRBV5-1 | . | few | TGCGCCAGCAGCTTGTCCGGGACCGGAATAGTATCGAGCTATGGCTACACCTTC | CASSLSGTGIVSSYGYTF
15 | TRBJ2-1 | TRBV24-1 | TRBD1 | few | TGTGCCACCAGTGATCCCGGGACAGGAGAAAATGAGCAGTTCTTC | CATSDPGTGENEQFF
11 | TRBJ2-3 | TRBV20-1 | . | few | TGCAGTGCTAGAACGAGAAAGGGGCAGTATTTT | CSARTRKGQYF
14 | TRBJ2-5 | TRBV2 | . | . | TGTGCCAGCAGTGACAGGGCCTCAGGGGAGACCCAGTACTTC | CASSDRASGETQYF
12 | TRBJ2-1 | TRBV5-1 | . | few | TGCGCCAGCAGCCTGGACTCCAAGAAGCAGTTCTTC | CASSLDSKKQFF
16 | TRBJ1-5 | TRBV4-1 | . | . | TGCGCCAGCAGCCAAGCACACGACAGTAACAATCAGCCCCAGCATTTT | CASSQAHDSNNQPQHF
14 | TRBJ2-7 | TRBV7-9 | . | few | TGTGCCAGCAGCACTGACAGTCAGGGATCCGAGCAGTACTTC | CASSTDSQGSEQYF
16 | TRBJ1-1 | TRBV4-1 | . | few | TGCGCCAGCAGCCAACCCCAGGGGAAGGGAATCACTGAAGCTTTCTTT | CASSQPQGKGITEAFF
16 | TRBJ2-7 | TRBV12-3/TRBV12-4 | . | . | TGTGCCAGCAGTTTAGAGTTAGGGACGTACCCCTACGAGCAGTACTTC | CASSLELGTYPYEQYF
13 | TRBJ2-3 | TRBV20-1 | . | . | TGCAGTGCTAGAGTTCCCGCGGGAGATACGCAGTATTTT | CSARVPAGDTQYF
14 | TRBJ1-1 | TRBV10-3 | TRBD1 | . | TGTGCCATCAGTGGGACAGGGGGCGTCGCTGAAGCTTTCTTT | CAISGTGGVAEAFF
15 | TRBJ2-2 | TRBV18 | . | . | TGTGCCAGCTCACCACCCGCGGGGACCACCGGGGAGCTGTTTTTT | CASSPPAGTTGELFF
15 | TRBJ2-3 | TRBV11-2 | TRBD2 | few | TGTGCCAGCAGGAAAGCGGGGGGCCGTAGAGATACGCAGTATTTT | CASRKAGGRRDTQYF
12 | TRBJ1-1 | TRBV4-3 | TRBD1 | few | TGCGCCAGCAGCCAGAACAGGGGGGAAGCTTTCTTT | CASSQNRGEAFF
18 | TRBJ2-6 | TRBV5-1 | . | . | TGCGCCAGCAGCTTGGCCCTGCAGGGAGGTACTGGGGCCAACGTCCTGACTTTC | CASSLALQGGTGANVLTF
15 | TRBJ2-1 | TRBV12-3/TRBV12-4 | . | . | TGTGCCAGCAGGGACAGAACAGATGGACACTATGAGCTGTTCTTC | CASRDRTDGHYELFF
13 | TRBJ2-3 | TRBV20-1 | . | few | TGCAGTGCTAGAGATGGCCCCCGGGATACGCAGTATTTT | CSARDGPRDTQYF
15 | TRBJ1-6 | TRBV4-3 | . | once | TGCGCCAGCAGCCAAGAAGTCGGGTTGCTTACACCCCTCCACTTT | CASSQEVGLLTPLHF
14 | TRBJ2-7 | TRBV27 | . | few | TGTGCCAGCAGTGATGACAGGTACTCCTACGAGCAGTACTTC | CASSDDRYSYEQYF
18 | TRBJ2-2 | TRBV6-5 | TRBD1 | . | TGTGCCAGCAGTTACTCGTGGGGGGCCGGACAGGGCCCCGGGGAGCTGTTTTTT | CASSYSWGAGQGPGELFF
14 | TRBJ2-1 | TRBV6-2/TRBV6-3 | TRBD2 | few | TGTGCCACGCAAGATAGCGGGGAATACAATGAGCAGTTCTTC | CATQDSGEYNEQFF
13 | TRBJ2-3 | TRBV4-2 | . | few | TGTGCCAGCAGCCAAGATGTGTCAGATACGCAGTATTTT | CASSQDVSDTQYF
13 | TRBJ1-6 | TRBV5-5 | . | . | TGTGCCAGCAGCTTGCAGGTTAATTCACCCCTCCACTTT | CASSLQVNSPLHF
14 | TRBJ2-3 | TRBV24-1 | . | once | TGTGCCACCAGTGATTTGACGGGTCATCATACGCAGTATTTT | CATSDLTGHHTQYF
16 | TRBJ2-2 | TRBV5-1 | . | few | TGCGCCAGCAGCGATCACAGGGGACTGAACACCGGGGAGCTGTTTTTT | CASSDHRGLNTGELFF
15 | TRBJ1-3 | TRBV5-5 | . | few | TGTGCCAGCAGCTTGGAAGCAACCTCCCGAAACACCATATATTTT | CASSLEATSRNTIYF
11 | TRBJ1-1 | TRBV29-1 | . | . | TGCAGCGTACCACTGGGGGGGGTAGCTTTCTTT | CSVPLGGVAFF
15 | TRBJ2-7 | TRBV7-9 | . | . | TGTGCCAGCAGCCCCCGGGCCCAGGGATACGCCGAGCAGTACTTC | CASSPRAQGYAEQYF
10 | TRBJ1-2 | TRBV29-1 | . | . | TGCAGCGTTGACAGGGTTGGCTACACCTTC | CSVDRVGYTF